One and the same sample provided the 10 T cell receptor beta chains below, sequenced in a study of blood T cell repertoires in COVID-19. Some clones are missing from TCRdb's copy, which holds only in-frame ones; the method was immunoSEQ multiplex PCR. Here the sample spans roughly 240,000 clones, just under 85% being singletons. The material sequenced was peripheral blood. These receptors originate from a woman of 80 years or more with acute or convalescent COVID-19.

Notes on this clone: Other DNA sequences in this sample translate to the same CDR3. As DNA, the CDR3 is TGTGCCAGCAGCCAAGGGAGCTCTGGAAACACCATATATTTT. It translates to CASSQGSSGNTIYF. This chain links TRBV3-1 (or the pseudogene TRBV3-2) with TRBJ1-3; D remains ambiguous. Trimming pared 1 base from V and 0 bases from J, leaving 4 bases between. Germline assignment: CDR1 LGHDT and CDR2 YNNKEL (reference sequence). The CDR3 extends over 14 amino acids.

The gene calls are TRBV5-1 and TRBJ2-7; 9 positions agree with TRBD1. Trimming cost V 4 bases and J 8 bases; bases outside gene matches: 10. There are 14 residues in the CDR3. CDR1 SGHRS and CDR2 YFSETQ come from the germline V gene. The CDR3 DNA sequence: TGCGCCAGCAGCCTCGTCGGGGACAGGGATCAGCAGTACTTC. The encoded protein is CASSLVGDRDQQYF.

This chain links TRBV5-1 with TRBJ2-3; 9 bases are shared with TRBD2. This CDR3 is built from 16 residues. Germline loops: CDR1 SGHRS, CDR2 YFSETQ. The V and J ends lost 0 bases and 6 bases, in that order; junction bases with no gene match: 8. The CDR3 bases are TGCGCCAGCAGCTTGGGTCTAGCGGGAATTGGGGATACGCAGTATTTT. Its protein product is CASSLGLAGIGDTQYF.

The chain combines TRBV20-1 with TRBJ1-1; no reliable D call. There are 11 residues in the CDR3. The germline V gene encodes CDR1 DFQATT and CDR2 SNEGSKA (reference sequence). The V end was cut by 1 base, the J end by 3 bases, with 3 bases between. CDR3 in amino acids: CSARADTEAFF. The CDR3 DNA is TGCAGTGCTAGAGCTGACACTGAAGCTTTCTTT.

The CDR3 bases are TGCGCCAGCAGCTCGGGACTAAACAATCAGCCCCAGCATTTT. Its protein product is CASSSGLNNQPQHF. The rearrangement uses TRBV5-1 and TRBJ1-5; tentative D call: TRBD1 (5 bases). V lost 3 bases and J lost 3, with 10 bases in between. This CDR3 contains 14 residues. CDR1 is SGHRS, CDR2 YFSETQ, per germline.

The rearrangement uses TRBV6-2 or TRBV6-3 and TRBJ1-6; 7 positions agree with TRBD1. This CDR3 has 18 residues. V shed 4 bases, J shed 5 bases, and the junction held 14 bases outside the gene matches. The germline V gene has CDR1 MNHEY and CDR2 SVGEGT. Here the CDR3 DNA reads TGTGCCAGCAGTTTCCTGCTCAACCGGGACAGAGATAATTCACCCCTCCACTTT. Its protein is CASSFLLNRDRDNSPLHF.

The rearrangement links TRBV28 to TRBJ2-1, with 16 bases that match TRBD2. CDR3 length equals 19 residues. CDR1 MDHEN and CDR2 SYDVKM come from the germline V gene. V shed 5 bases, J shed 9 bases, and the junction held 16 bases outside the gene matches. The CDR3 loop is CASSTPGTSGRGHMIEQFF. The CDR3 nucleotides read TGTGCCAGCAGTACCCCCGGGACTAGCGGGAGGGGTCACATGATTGAGCAGTTCTTC.

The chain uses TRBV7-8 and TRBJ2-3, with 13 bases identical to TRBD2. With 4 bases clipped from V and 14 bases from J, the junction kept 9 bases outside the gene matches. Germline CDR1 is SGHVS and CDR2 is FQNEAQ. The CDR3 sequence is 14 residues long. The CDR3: CASSSGLAGALWYF. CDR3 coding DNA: TGTGCCAGCAGCTCTGGACTAGCGGGGGCGTTATGGTATTTT.

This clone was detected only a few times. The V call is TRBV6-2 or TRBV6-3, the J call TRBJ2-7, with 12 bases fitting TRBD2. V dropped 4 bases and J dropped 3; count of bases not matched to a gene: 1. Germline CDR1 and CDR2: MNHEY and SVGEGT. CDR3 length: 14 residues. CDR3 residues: CASSLLAGGYEQYF. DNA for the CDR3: TGTGCCAGCAGTTTACTAGCGGGAGGCTACGAGCAGTACTTC.

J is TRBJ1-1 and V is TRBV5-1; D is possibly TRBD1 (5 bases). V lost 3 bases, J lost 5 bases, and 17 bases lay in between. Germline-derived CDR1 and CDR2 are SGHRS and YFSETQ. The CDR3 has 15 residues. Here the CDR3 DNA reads TGCGCCAGCAGCTATACAGGAGAAAAGGGGACTGAAGCTTTCTTT. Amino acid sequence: CASSYTGEKGTEAFF.